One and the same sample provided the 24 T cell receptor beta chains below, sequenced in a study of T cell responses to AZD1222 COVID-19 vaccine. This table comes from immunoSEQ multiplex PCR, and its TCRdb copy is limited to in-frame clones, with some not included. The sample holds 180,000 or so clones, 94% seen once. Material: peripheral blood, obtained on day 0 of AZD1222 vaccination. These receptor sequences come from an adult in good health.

The CDR3 nucleotides read TGTGCCAGCAGGGACAGGGTTAGCACAGATACGCAGTATTTT. As protein: CASRDRVSTDTQYF. The V call is TRBV2, the J call TRBJ2-3, with 8 bases fitting TRBD1. Trimming at V came to 6 bases and at J to 0 bases, leaving 2 bases not matched to a gene. There are 14 residues in the CDR3. Germline CDR1 SNHLY, CDR2 FYNNEI.

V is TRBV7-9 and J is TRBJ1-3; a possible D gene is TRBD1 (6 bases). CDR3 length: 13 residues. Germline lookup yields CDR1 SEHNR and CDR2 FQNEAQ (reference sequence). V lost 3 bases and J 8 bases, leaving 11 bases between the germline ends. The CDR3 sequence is CASSFWGADTIYF. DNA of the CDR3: TGTGCCAGCAGCTTCTGGGGGGCAGACACCATATATTTT.

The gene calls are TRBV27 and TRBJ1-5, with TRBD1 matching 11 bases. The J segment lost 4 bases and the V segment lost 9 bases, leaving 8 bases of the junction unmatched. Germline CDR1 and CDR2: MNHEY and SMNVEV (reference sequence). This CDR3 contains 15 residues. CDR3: CASSRDRGWNQPQHF. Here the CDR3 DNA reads TGTGCCAGTTCTAGGGACAGGGGGTGGAATCAGCCCCAGCATTTT.

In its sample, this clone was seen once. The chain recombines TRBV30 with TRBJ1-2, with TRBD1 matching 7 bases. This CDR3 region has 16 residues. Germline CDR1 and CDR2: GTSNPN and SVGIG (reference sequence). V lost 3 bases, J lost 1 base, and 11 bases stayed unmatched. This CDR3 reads CAWSQTGMGNNYGYTF. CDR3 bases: TGTGCCTGGAGCCAGACAGGGATGGGTAATAACTATGGCTACACCTTC.

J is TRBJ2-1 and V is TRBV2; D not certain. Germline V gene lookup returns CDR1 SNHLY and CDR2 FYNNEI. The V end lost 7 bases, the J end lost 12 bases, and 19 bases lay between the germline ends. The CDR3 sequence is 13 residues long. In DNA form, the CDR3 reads TGTGCCAGCAAAAAGTTCTCGGAGTCGGGGCAGTTCTTC. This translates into CASKKFSESGQFF.

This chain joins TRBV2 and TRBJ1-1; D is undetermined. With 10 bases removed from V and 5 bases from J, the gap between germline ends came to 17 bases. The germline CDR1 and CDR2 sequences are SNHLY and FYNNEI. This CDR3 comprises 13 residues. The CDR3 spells CATGPTQRTEAFF. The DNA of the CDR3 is TGTGCCACGGGCCCTACTCAGCGGACTGAAGCTTTCTTT.

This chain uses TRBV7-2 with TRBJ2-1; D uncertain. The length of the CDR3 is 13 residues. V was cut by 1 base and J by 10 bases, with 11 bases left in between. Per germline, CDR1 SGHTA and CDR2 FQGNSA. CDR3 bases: TGTGCCAGCAGCTTAGAACGGTTCGGGGAGCAGTTCTTC. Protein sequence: CASSLERFGEQFF.

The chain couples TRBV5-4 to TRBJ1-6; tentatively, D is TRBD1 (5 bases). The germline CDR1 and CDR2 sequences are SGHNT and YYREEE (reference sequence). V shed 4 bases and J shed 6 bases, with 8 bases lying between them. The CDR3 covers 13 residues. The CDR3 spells CASSGGSNSPLHF. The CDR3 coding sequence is TGTGCCAGCAGCGGGGGTTCTAATTCACCCCTCCACTTT.

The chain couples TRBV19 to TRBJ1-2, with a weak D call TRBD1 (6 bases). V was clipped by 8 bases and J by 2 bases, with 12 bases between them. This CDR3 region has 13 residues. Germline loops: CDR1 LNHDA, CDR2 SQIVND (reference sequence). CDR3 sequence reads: CASSNGQNYGYTF. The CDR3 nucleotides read TGTGCCAGTTCAAATGGACAGAACTATGGCTACACCTTC.

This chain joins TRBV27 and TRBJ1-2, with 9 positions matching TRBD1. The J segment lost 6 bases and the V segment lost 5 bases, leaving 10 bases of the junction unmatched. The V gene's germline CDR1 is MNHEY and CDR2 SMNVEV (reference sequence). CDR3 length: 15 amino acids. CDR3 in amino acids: CASSTPGQGINGYTF. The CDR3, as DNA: TGTGCCAGCAGTACCCCGGGACAGGGTATTAATGGCTACACCTTC.

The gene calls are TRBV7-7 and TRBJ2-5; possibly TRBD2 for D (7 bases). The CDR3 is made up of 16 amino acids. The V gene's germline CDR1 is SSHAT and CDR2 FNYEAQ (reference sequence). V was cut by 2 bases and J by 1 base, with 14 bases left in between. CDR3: CASSLSGGALQETQYF. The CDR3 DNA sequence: TGTGCCAGCAGCTTATCGGGGGGCGCCCTCCAAGAGACCCAGTACTTC.

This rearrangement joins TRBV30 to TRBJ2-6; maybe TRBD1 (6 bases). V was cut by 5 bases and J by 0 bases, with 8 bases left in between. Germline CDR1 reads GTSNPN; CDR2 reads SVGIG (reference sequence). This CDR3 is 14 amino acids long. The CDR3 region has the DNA TGTGCCTGGGGACAGCTCTCTGGGGCCAACGTCCTGACTTTC. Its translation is CAWGQLSGANVLTF.

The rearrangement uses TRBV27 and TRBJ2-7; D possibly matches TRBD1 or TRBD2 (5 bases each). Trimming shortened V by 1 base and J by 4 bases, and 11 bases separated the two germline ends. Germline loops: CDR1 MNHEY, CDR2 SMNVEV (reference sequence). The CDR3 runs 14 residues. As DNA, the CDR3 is TGTGCCAGCAGTTTATGGGACCCCCCTTACGAGCAGTACTTC. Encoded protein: CASSLWDPPYEQYF.

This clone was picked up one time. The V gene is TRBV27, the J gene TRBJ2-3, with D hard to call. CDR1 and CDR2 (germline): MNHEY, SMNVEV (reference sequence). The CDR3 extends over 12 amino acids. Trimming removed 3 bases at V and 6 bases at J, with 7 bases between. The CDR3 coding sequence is TGTGCCAGCAGTTTGATAGGGGATACGCAGTATTTT. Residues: CASSLIGDTQYF.

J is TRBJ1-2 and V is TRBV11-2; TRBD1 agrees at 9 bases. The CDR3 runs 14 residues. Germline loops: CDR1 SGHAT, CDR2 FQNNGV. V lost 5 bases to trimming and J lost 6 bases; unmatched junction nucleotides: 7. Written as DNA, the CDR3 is TGTGCCAGCAGCCAACAGGGGGCAGTTCATGGCTACACCTTC. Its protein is CASSQQGAVHGYTF.

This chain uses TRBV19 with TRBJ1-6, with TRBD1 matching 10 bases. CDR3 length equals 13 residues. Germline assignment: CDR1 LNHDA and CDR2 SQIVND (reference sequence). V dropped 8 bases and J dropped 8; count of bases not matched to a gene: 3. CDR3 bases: TGTGCCAGTTACGGGACAGGGGATTCACCCCTCCACTTT. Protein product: CASYGTGDSPLHF.

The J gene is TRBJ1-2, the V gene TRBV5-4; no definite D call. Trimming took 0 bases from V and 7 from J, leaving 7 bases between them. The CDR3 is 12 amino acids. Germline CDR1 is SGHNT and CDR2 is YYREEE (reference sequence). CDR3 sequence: CASSLGQVGYTF. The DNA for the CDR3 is TGTGCCAGCAGCTTGGGTCAGGTTGGCTACACCTTC.

This CDR3 reads CASSRQGDGNTIYF. CDR3 DNA sequence: TGTGCCAGCAGTAGACAGGGAGATGGAAACACCATATATTTT. The chain has TRBV6-5 and TRBJ1-3; 7 bases align to TRBD1. The CDR3 has 14 residues. With V trimmed by 5 bases and J by 3 bases, 4 bases remained unmatched. Germline V gene data show CDR1 as MNHEY and CDR2 as SVGAGI.

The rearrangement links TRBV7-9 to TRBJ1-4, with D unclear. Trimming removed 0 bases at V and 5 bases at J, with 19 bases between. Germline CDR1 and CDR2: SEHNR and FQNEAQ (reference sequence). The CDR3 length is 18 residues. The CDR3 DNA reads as TGTGCCAGCAGCTTAGCCGGGTCCTGGATACAGCTCAATGAAAAACTGTTTTTT. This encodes CASSLAGSWIQLNEKLFF.

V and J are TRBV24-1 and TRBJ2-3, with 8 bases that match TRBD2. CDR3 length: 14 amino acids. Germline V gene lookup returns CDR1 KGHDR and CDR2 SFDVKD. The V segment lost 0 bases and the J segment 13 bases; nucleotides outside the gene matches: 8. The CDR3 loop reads CATSDLTADSGEYF. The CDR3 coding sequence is TGTGCCACCAGTGATTTGACGGCGGATAGCGGGGAGTATTTT.

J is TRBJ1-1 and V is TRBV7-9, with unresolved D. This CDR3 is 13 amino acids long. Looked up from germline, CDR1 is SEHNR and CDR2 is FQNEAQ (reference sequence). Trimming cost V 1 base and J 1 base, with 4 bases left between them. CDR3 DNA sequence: TGTGCCAGCAGCTTAGGCCAGAACACTGAAGCTTTCTTT. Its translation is CASSLGQNTEAFF. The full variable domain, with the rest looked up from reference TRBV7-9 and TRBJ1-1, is DTGVSQNPRHKITKRGQNVTFRCDPISEHNRLYWYRQTLGQGPEFLTYFQNEAQLEKSRLLSDRFSAERPKGSFSTLEIQRTEQGDSAMYLCASSLGQNTEAFFGQGTRLTVV.

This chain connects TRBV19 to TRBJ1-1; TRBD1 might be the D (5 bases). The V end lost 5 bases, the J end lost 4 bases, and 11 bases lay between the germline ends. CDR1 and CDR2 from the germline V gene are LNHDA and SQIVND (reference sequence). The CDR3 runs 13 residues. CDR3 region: CASSLGAGTEAFF. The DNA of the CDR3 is TGTGCCAGTAGTCTAGGGGCTGGCACTGAAGCTTTCTTT.

In DNA, the CDR3 is TGTGCCAGCAGGACATATCGGGGCTCTGGAAACACCATATATTTT. This encodes CASRTYRGSGNTIYF. This sequence joins TRBV27 and TRBJ1-3; the D is unclear. The CDR3 has 15 residues. V was trimmed by 6 bases and J by 0 bases, leaving 12 bases between them. Germline V gives CDR1 MNHEY, CDR2 SMNVEV (reference sequence).

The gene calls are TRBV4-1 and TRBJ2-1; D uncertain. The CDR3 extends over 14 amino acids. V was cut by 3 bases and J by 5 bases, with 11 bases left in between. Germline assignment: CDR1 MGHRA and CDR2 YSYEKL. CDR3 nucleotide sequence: TGCGCCAGCAGCCAGGGTCTTACGAACAATGAGCAGTTCTTC. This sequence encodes CASSQGLTNNEQFF.